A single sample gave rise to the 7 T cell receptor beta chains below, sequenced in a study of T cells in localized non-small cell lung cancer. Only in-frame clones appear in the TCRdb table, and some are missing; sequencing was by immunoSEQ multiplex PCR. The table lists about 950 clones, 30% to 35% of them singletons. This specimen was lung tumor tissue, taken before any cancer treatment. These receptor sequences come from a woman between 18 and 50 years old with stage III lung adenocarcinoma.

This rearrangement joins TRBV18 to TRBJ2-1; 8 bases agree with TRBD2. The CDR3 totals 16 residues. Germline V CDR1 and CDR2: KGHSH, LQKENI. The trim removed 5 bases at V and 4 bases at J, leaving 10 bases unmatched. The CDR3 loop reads CASSISLAGGYNEQFF. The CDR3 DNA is TGTGCCAGCTCAATCTCCCTGGCGGGGGGATACAATGAGCAGTTCTTC.

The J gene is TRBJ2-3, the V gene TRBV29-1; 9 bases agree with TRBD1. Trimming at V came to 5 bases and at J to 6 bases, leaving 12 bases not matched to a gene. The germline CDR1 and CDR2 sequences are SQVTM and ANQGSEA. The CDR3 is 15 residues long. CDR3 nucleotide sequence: TGCAGCGTTAGGGATTGGACAGGGGCATCGGATACGCAGTATTTT. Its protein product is CSVRDWTGASDTQYF.

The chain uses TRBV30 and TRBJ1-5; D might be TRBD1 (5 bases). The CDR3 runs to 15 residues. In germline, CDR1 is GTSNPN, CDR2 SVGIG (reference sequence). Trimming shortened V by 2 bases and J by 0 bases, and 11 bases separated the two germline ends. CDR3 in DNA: TGTGCCTGGAGTTCCGACAGATATAGCAATCAGCCCCAGCATTTT. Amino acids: CAWSSDRYSNQPQHF.

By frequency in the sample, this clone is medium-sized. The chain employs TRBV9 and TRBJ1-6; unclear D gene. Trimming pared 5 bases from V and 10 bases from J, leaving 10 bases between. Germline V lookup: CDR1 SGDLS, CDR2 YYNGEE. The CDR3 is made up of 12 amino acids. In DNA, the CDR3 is TGTGCCAGCAGTTTCGAGACGTCACCCCTCCACTTT. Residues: CASSFETSPLHF.

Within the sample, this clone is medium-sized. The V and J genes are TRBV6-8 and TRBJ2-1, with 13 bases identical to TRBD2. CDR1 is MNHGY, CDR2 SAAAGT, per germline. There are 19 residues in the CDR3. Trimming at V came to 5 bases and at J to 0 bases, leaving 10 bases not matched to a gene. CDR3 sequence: CASSGRLAGGLDSYNEQFF. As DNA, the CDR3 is TGTGCCAGCAGTGGCAGACTAGCGGGGGGCCTAGACTCCTACAATGAGCAGTTCTTC.

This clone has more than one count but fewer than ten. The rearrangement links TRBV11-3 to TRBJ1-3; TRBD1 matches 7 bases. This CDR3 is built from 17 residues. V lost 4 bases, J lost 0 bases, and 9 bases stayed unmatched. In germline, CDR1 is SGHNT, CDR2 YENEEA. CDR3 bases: TGTGCCAGCAGCTCCAAGACAGGGACTATCTCTGGAAACACCATATATTTT. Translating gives CASSSKTGTISGNTIYF.

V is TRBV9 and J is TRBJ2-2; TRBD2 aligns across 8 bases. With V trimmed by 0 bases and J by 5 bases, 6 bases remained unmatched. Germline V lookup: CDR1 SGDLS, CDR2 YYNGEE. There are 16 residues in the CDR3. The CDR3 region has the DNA TGTGCCAGCAGCGTAGAACGGACTAGCCTAACCGGGGAGCTGTTTTTT. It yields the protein CASSVERTSLTGELFF.